This TCR beta chain was retrieved from a study of shared clonotypes between healthy human individuals. The sample holds many counts of this clone. Profiled with immunoSEQ multiplex PCR; TCRdb holds only in-frame clones, not every one. The table records 600,000 to 750,000 clones, about two thirds of them present only once. The sequenced sample was memory CD4+ T cells sorted from blood. Subset specified: CD45RA-negative fraction. The origin of this receptor is a woman aged 30 to 39 in good health.

CDR3 protein: CASSLGGSTNEKLFF. The CDR3 DNA sequence: TGTGCCAGCAGTTTAGGGGGGTCAACTAATGAAAAACTGTTTTTT. This chain joins TRBV28 and TRBJ1-4; D is perhaps TRBD1 (5 bases). Germline CDR1 is MDHEN and CDR2 is SYDVKM. With 2 bases removed from V and 0 bases from J, the gap between germline ends came to 7 bases. This CDR3 contains 15 residues.